Shown below are 30 T cell receptor beta chains from a single sample sequenced in a study of beta chain features in type 1 diabetes. What these receptors recognize is not known. The study's findings and limits: Shorter TCRB CDR3s, moderately but significantly so, were found in Type 1 diabetes patients in all four CD4+ subsets.

The authors reverse transcribed all of the isolated RNA, so sequencing captured expressed TCRB transcripts. TCRdb's table, derived via immunoSEQ multiplex PCR, lists solely in-frame clones and lacks some. The table has roughly 400,000 clones, about 10% seen once; the top ten hold about 0.64%. The sequenced sample was central memory CD4+ T cells from blood. The source of these receptors is a man younger than 45 with type 1 diabetes.

This clone was seen a few times. The genes are TRBV18 and TRBJ1-2; 8 nucleotides agree with TRBD1. This CDR3 is 14 amino acids long. Germline CDR1 is KGHSH and CDR2 is LQKENI. Trimming cost V 3 bases and J 6 bases; bases outside gene matches: 6. This chain's CDR3 is CASSPTGAIDGYTF. CDR3 bases: TGTGCCAGCTCACCGACAGGGGCTATCGATGGCTACACCTTC.

This clone turned up a few times. The rearrangement links TRBV2 to TRBJ1-4; D not certain. The CDR3 sequence is 13 residues long. Trimming removed 9 bases at V and 7 bases at J, with 15 bases between. Germline CDR1 reads SNHLY; CDR2 reads FYNNEI. CDR3 DNA sequence: TGTGCCAGAACCGGGAGCAGAGGTGAAAAACTGTTTTTT. As protein: CARTGSRGEKLFF.

This clone showed up just a few times. V and J are TRBV28 and TRBJ2-3, with 9 bases matching TRBD1. Germline V lookup: CDR1 MDHEN, CDR2 SYDVKM. The CDR3 spans 17 residues. J was trimmed by 5 bases and V by 6 bases; bases with no gene match: 15. This CDR3 reads CASSLLSRDREIDTQYF. CDR3 sequence (DNA): TGTGCCAGCAGCTTACTTTCCCGGGACAGGGAGATAGATACGCAGTATTTT.

This clone was recorded a few times. The J gene is TRBJ2-5, the V gene TRBV7-6; maybe TRBD1 (5 bases). Germline loops: CDR1 SGHVS, CDR2 FNYEAQ. Trimming took 5 bases from V and 5 from J, leaving 9 bases between them. The CDR3 totals 12 residues. For the CDR3, the DNA is TGTGCCAGCAGCCCCAGGGCCGAGACCCAGTACTTC. It yields the protein CASSPRAETQYF.

This clone has more than one count but fewer than ten. The rearrangement links TRBV7-3 to TRBJ1-4, with D tentatively TRBD1 (5 bases). CDR3 size: 16 residues. In germline, CDR1 is SGHTA, CDR2 FQGTGA. V was shortened by 2 bases and J by 8 bases, with 18 bases between the two germline ends. Here the CDR3 DNA reads TGTGCCAGCAGCTTAGCCCGACCCACAAGGGGCGAAAAACTGTTTTTT. Its protein is CASSLARPTRGEKLFF. The full variable domain, completed using reference TRBV7-3 and TRBJ1-4, is GAGVSQTPSNKVTEKGKYVELRCDPISGHTALYWYRQSLGQGPEFLIYFQGTGAADDSGLPNDRFFAVRPEGSVSTLKIQRTERGDSAVYLCASSLARPTRGEKLFFGSGTQLSVL.

This clone was detected only a few times. V is TRBV28 and J is TRBJ2-7, with TRBD2 as a possible D gene (6 bases). Germline values: CDR1 MDHEN, CDR2 SYDVKM. Trimming removed 7 bases from V and 3 bases from J, with 7 bases in between. This CDR3 is built from 11 residues. CDR3 sequence (DNA): TGTGCCAGCACTAGCGTCTACGAGCAGTACTTC. The encoded protein is CASTSVYEQYF.

At least ten counts were recorded for this clone. The V gene is TRBV2, the J gene TRBJ2-1, with D perhaps given as TRBD1 or TRBD2 (5 bases each). There are 12 residues in the CDR3. Germline lookup yields CDR1 SNHLY and CDR2 FYNNEI. Trimming removed 2 bases at V and 12 bases at J, with 11 bases between. The CDR3 DNA follows: TGTGCCAGCAGTGAAAGGGACGTTCGGCAGTTCTTC. Translating gives CASSERDVRQFF. Filled out from reference TRBV2 and TRBJ2-1, the complete variable domain reads EPEVTQTPSHQVTQMGQEVILRCVPISNHLYFYWYRQILGQKVEFLVSFYNNEISEKSEIFDDQFSVERPDGSNFTLKIRSTKLEDSAMYFCASSERDVRQFFGPGTRLTVL.

The gene calls are TRBV7-3 and TRBJ2-4, with 7 bases fitting TRBD2. Germline V gene sequence: CDR1 SGHTA, CDR2 FQGTGA. There are 16 residues in the CDR3. Trimming took 5 bases from V and 6 from J; bases not matched to a gene: 13. The CDR3 spells CASSPGTTSGVNIQYF. The CDR3, as DNA: TGTGCCAGCAGCCCTGGGACTACCTCGGGGGTAAACATTCAGTACTTC.

The sample holds a few counts of this clone. A read error may be the cause here, since a much bigger clone is one base away. The rearrangement joins TRBV11-2 to TRBJ2-6, with TRBD1 matching over 8 bases. This CDR3 spans 19 amino acids. Trimming cost V 1 base and J 0 bases; bases outside gene matches: 8. The germline V gene has CDR1 SGHAT and CDR2 FQNNGV. The CDR3 loop reads CASSLGGGTGFSGANVLTF. The CDR3 DNA sequence: TGTGCCAGCAGCTTAGGGGGCGGGACAGGCTTCTCTGGGGCCAACGTCCTGACTTTC.

This clone came up a few times. The chain couples TRBV30 to TRBJ2-5; a possible D gene is TRBD2 (5 bases). Per the germline V gene, CDR1 is GTSNPN and CDR2 is SVGIG (reference sequence). V lost 3 bases and J lost 5, with 19 bases in between. The CDR3 is 15 residues long. The DNA of the CDR3 is TGTGCCTGGAGCGCGGGCCCCCTCCTCGGGGAGACCCAGTACTTC. Its protein product is CAWSAGPLLGETQYF.

The chain is built from TRBV9 and TRBJ2-3, with D perhaps matching TRBD2 (7 bases). Germline V gives CDR1 SGDLS, CDR2 YYNGEE. This CDR3 is 21 amino acids long. The V gene lost 0 bases and the J gene lost 4 bases, with 30 bases spanning the gap. In DNA, the CDR3 is TGTGCCAGCAGCGTAGCGGTTGACAGGCGAAGTATAGCGGGTGAGGCAGATACGCAGTATTTT. The encoded protein is CASSVAVDRRSIAGEADTQYF.

In its sample, this clone was seen a few times. J is TRBJ2-2 and V is TRBV5-1, with TRBD2 matching 7 bases. Germline V gene lookup returns CDR1 SGHRS and CDR2 YFSETQ. The CDR3 sequence is 17 residues long. The junction had 13 bases not matched to a gene; V was cut back by 4 bases and J by 4 bases. CDR3 sequence (DNA): TGCGCCAGCAGCCCTGGTTTGGGGAGGGGCGGCACCGGGGAGCTGTTTTTT. Its translation is CASSPGLGRGGTGELFF.

This clone has just a few counts. The V gene is TRBV19, the J gene TRBJ2-2, with D possibly matching TRBD2 (7 bases). The CDR3 is 16 amino acids. V was shortened by 4 bases and J by 5 bases, with 17 bases between the two germline ends. Germline values: CDR1 LNHDA, CDR2 SQIVND (reference sequence). Here the CDR3 DNA reads TGTGCCAGTAGTACCCAGGGGACTATAAGAACCGGGGAGCTGTTTTTT. This encodes CASSTQGTIRTGELFF.

The CDR3 DNA follows: TGTGCCAGCAGTCGACTAGCGGGAGGAGTCGGGGAGCTGTTTTTT. As protein: CASSRLAGGVGELFF. This rearrangement joins TRBV28 to TRBJ2-2; 13 nucleotides align to TRBD2. The ends lost 5 bases at V and 7 bases at J; junction bases unmatched: 4. Germline V gene sequence: CDR1 MDHEN, CDR2 SYDVKM. The CDR3 runs to 15 residues.

This clone was recorded many times. The chain recombines TRBV27 with TRBJ1-4; no clear D. Germline assignment: CDR1 MNHEY and CDR2 SMNVEV (reference sequence). The CDR3 length is 13 residues. The germline V and J ends were trimmed by 7 bases and 5 bases, with 11 bases remaining between them. The CDR3 DNA is TGTGCCAGCAAGAACAGACCCAATGAAAAACTGTTTTTT. It codes for CASKNRPNEKLFF. The variable domain in full, completed from reference TRBV27 and TRBJ1-4, reads EAQVTQNPRYLITVTGKKLTVTCSQNMNHEYMSWYRQDPGLGLRQIYYSMNVEVTDKGDVPEGYKVSRKEKRNFPLILESPSPNQTSLYFCASKNRPNEKLFFGSGTQLSVL.

V gene TRBV6-5 combines with J gene TRBJ1-1; D unresolved. CDR3 length: 13 amino acids. In germline, CDR1 is MNHEY, CDR2 SVGAGI. The V end was cut by 5 bases, the J end by 0 bases, with 7 bases between. The CDR3 region has the DNA TGTGCCAGCAGTGTGAGAATGAACACTGAAGCTTTCTTT. Protein: CASSVRMNTEAFF.

This clone has just a few counts. The CDR3: CASSLLALPEQYF. The DNA of the CDR3 is TGTGCCAGCAGTTTACTGGCTCTTCCTGAGCAGTACTTC. The J gene is TRBJ2-7, the V gene TRBV28; D unclear. V was clipped by 2 bases and J by 7 bases, with 12 bases between them. In germline, CDR1 is MDHEN, CDR2 SYDVKM. CDR3 length: 13 amino acids.

This clone appeared a few times. The V and J genes are TRBV25-1 and TRBJ1-5; tentative D call: TRBD1 (6 bases). Trimming took off 4 bases at V and 8 bases at J, with 12 bases between the two ends. The CDR3 is 13 residues long. Germline V gene sequence: CDR1 MGHDK, CDR2 SYGVNS. Here the CDR3 DNA reads TGTGCCAGCAGTGCCAGGGGAGGGGAGCCCCAGCATTTT. Its protein product is CASSARGGEPQHF.

V gene TRBV9 combines with J gene TRBJ2-3, with D perhaps matching TRBD2 (5 bases). Germline V lookup: CDR1 SGDLS, CDR2 YYNGEE. The germline V and J ends were trimmed by 3 bases and 1 base, with 12 bases remaining between them. This CDR3 contains 15 residues. For the CDR3, the DNA is TGTGCCAGCAGCGCGGTGGGGAGAGGCACAGATACGCAGTATTTT. As protein: CASSAVGRGTDTQYF.

This clone has a handful of counts. The gene calls are TRBV19 and TRBJ2-2; TRBD2 agrees at 7 bases. This CDR3 has 15 amino acids. In germline, CDR1 is LNHDA, CDR2 SQIVND (reference sequence). Trimming removed 7 bases from V and 6 bases from J; junction bases left unmatched: 11. DNA of the CDR3: TGTGCCAGTACCATGGGGAGGGTCAATGCCGGGGAGCTGTTTTTT. Its protein product is CASTMGRVNAGELFF.

This clone was counted between two and nine times. This rearrangement joins TRBV28 to TRBJ2-1; 13 bases map to TRBD2. V lost 7 bases, J lost 0 bases, and 18 bases stayed unmatched. The CDR3 has 21 amino acids. CDR1 and CDR2 from the germline V gene are MDHEN and SYDVKM. This CDR3 is CASIVSTPGTSGIASYNEQFF. CDR3 bases: TGTGCCAGCATTGTTTCAACCCCCGGGACTAGCGGGATTGCCTCCTACAATGAGCAGTTCTTC.

The rearrangement links TRBV30 to TRBJ2-5, with a tentative D call TRBD1 (6 bases). The CDR3 is 16 amino acids. V was pared by 4 bases and J by 4 bases, with 22 bases between. CDR1 is GTSNPN, CDR2 SVGIG, per germline (reference sequence). In DNA, the CDR3 is TGTGCCTGGACTCACAAGGGACACCAGGGGTCAGAGACCCAGTACTTC. Translating it yields CAWTHKGHQGSETQYF.

The genes are TRBV4-1 and TRBJ2-2; no definite D call. Trimming cost V 3 bases and J 4 bases, with 15 bases left between them. The CDR3 length is 16 residues. Germline assignment: CDR1 MGHRA and CDR2 YSYEKL. The chain's CDR3 is CASSHPGSKGTGELFF. DNA of the CDR3: TGCGCCAGCAGCCACCCCGGGTCCAAAGGCACCGGGGAGCTGTTTTTT.

This clone has a handful of counts. The genes are TRBV9 and TRBJ2-7; 11 bases map to TRBD2. The trim removed 0 bases at V and 3 bases at J, leaving 2 bases unmatched. The CDR3 is 15 residues long. The germline V gene encodes CDR1 SGDLS and CDR2 YYNGEE. The CDR3 reads CASSVGTSGSYEQYF. For the CDR3, the DNA is TGTGCCAGCAGCGTAGGAACTAGCGGGAGCTACGAGCAGTACTTC.

J is TRBJ2-1 and V is TRBV5-1, with 7 bases that match TRBD2. The CDR3 has 16 residues. CDR1 and CDR2 from the germline V gene are SGHRS and YFSETQ. J was trimmed by 4 bases and V by 4 bases; bases with no gene match: 11. The CDR3 protein is CASSAGTSDDYNEQFF. The CDR3 DNA is TGCGCCAGCAGCGCCGGAACTAGCGACGATTACAATGAGCAGTTCTTC. Drawing the rest from reference TRBV5-1 and TRBJ2-1, the complete variable domain is KAGVTQTPRYLIKTRGQQVTLSCSPISGHRSVSWYQQTPGQGLQFLFEYFSETQRNKGNFPGRFSGRQFSNSRSEMNVSTLELGDSALYLCASSAGTSDDYNEQFFGPGTRLTVL.

The chain uses TRBV18 and TRBJ2-3, with D perhaps matching TRBD2 (5 bases). Germline V lookup: CDR1 KGHSH, CDR2 LQKENI. Trimming pared 5 bases from V and 3 bases from J, leaving 12 bases between. The CDR3 sequence is 14 residues long. In nucleotides, the CDR3 is TGTGCCAGCTCATCCCGGACTTTAACAGATACGCAGTATTTT. Translated: CASSSRTLTDTQYF.

The chain joins TRBV7-9 to TRBJ2-2; D not certain. V lost 3 bases and J lost 5, with 7 bases in between. The CDR3 loop spans 13 amino acids. CDR1 is SEHNR, CDR2 FQNEAQ, per germline (reference sequence). CDR3 nucleotide sequence: TGTGCCAGCAGCTTCTCGAGTACCGGGGAGCTGTTTTTT. Translation gives CASSFSSTGELFF. Drawing the rest from reference TRBV7-9 and TRBJ2-2, the complete variable domain is DTGVSQNPRHKITKRGQNVTFRCDPISEHNRLYWYRQTLGQGPEFLTYFQNEAQLEKSRLLSDRFSAERPKGSFSTLEIQRTEQGDSAMYLCASSFSSTGELFFGEGSRLTVL.

This clone came up a few times. The CDR3 sequence: CASSPLQGQGVNTEAFF. The DNA of the CDR3 is TGTGCCAGCAGCCCCCTCCAAGGACAGGGGGTGAACACTGAAGCTTTCTTT. V and J are TRBV11-2 and TRBJ1-1; 10 positions match TRBD1. With V trimmed by 5 bases and J by 0 bases, 9 bases remained unmatched. This CDR3 has 17 amino acids. Germline V gene lookup returns CDR1 SGHAT and CDR2 FQNNGV.

This sequence joins TRBV5-5 and TRBJ2-1, with unresolved D. V was cut by 4 bases and J by 8 bases, with 13 bases left in between. This CDR3 has 13 residues. Germline V gene sequence: CDR1 SGHKS, CDR2 YYEKEE (reference sequence). In DNA form, the CDR3 reads TGTGCCAGCAGCCAAAGTCTGATGGATGAGCAGTTCTTC. Translated: CASSQSLMDEQFF.

The rearrangement uses TRBV6-5 and TRBJ2-3; D is possibly TRBD2 (6 bases). The V and J ends lost 8 bases and 1 base respectively, with 16 bases between them. CDR1 is MNHEY and CDR2 is SVGAGI in the germline V gene. The CDR3 loop spans 15 amino acids. The CDR3 DNA reads as TGTGCCAGCCTCCCATCGGAGGGGCGCACAGATACGCAGTATTTT. Translation: CASLPSEGRTDTQYF.